This T cell receptor beta chain was profiled in a study of T cells in Graves' hyperthyroidism and ophthalmopathy. It was 10 ml of fresh peripheral blood that supplied the PBMCs. The CDR3 covers 15 residues. CDR1 and CDR2 from the germline V gene are MGHRA and YSYEKL. Trimming took 0 bases from V and 2 from J, leaving 11 bases between them. This clonotype turned up a few times. RNA transcripts served as the template for amplifying TCR beta CDR3 regions. In the first-round RT-PCR of the TCR CDR3, the HTBI primer set was used. TCRdb used MiXCR to reprocess the multiplex PCR reads, holding one entry per CDR3 protein. The sample shows more than 300,000 distinct CDR3 sequences, about 18% of them seen only once.

This TCR was recovered from a woman between 25 and 40 years old with Graves' hyperthyroidism that later progressed to Graves' ophthalmopathy. Sequenced sample: blood. The chain combines TRBV4-1 with TRBJ2-7; D gene ambiguous. CDR3 region: CASSQDGTVTYEQYF. CDR3 in DNA: TGCGCCAGCAGCCAAGATGGCACGGTCACCTACGAGCAGTACTTC.